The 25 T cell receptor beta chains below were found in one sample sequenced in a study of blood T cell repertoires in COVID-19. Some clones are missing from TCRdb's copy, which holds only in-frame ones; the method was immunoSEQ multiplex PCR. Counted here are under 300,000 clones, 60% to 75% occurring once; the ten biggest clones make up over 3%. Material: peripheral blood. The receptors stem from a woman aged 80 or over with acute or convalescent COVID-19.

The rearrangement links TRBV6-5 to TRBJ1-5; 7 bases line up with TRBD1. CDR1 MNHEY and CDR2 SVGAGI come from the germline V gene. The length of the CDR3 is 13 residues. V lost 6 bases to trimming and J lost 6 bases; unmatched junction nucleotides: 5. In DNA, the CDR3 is TGTGCCAGCAGATCCCAGGGGGGTCAGCCCCAGCATTTT. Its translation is CASRSQGGQPQHF.

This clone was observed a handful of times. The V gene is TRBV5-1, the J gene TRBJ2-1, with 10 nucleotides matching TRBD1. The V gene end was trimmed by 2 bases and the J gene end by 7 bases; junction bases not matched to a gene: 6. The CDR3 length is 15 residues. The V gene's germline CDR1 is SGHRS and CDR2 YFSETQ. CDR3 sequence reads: CASSFGQGVRNEQFF. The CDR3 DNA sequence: TGCGCCAGCAGCTTCGGACAGGGGGTACGGAATGAGCAGTTCTTC.

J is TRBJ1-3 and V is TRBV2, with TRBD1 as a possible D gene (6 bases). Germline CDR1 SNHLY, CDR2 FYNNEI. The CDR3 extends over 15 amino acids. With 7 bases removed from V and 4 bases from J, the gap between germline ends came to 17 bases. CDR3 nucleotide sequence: TGTGCCAGCAAACCCTGGCAGGGGATAGGAAACACCATATATTTT. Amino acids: CASKPWQGIGNTIYF.

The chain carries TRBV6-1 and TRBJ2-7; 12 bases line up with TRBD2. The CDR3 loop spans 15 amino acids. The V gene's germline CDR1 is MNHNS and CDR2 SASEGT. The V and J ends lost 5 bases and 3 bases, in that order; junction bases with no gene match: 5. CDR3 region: CASSSGTSGRYEQYF. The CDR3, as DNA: TGTGCCAGCAGTTCCGGGACTAGCGGGCGCTACGAGCAGTACTTC.

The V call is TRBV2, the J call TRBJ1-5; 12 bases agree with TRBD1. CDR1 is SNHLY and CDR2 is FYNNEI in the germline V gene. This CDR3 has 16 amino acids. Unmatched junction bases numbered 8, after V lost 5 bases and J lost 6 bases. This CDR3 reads CASSPGTGGVGQPQHF. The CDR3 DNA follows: TGTGCCAGCAGTCCCGGGACAGGGGGCGTGGGTCAGCCCCAGCATTTT.

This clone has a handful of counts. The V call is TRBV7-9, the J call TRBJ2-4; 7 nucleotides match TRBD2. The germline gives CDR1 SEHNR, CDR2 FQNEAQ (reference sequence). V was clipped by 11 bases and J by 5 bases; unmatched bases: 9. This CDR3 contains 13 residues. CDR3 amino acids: CALGRESENIQYF. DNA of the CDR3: TGTGCCCTTGGGAGGGAGTCCGAAAACATTCAGTACTTC.

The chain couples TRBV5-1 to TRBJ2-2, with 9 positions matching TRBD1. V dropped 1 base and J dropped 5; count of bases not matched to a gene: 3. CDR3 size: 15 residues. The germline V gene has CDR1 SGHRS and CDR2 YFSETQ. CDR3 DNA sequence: TGCGCCAGCAGCTTGATGGACAGGGGAACCGGGGAGCTGTTTTTT. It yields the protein CASSLMDRGTGELFF.

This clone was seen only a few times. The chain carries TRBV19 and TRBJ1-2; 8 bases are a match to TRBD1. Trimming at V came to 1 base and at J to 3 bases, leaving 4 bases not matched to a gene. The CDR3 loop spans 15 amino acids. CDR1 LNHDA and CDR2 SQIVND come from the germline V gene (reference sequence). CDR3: CASSIGQGAHYGYTF. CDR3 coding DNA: TGTGCCAGTAGTATAGGGCAGGGGGCACACTATGGCTACACCTTC.

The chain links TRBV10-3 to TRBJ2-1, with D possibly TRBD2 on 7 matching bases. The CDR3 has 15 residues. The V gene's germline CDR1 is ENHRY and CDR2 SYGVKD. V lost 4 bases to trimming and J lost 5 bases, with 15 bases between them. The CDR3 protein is CAISVGGTKNNEQFF. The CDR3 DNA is TGTGCCATCAGTGTGGGGGGGACAAAAAACAATGAGCAGTTCTTC.

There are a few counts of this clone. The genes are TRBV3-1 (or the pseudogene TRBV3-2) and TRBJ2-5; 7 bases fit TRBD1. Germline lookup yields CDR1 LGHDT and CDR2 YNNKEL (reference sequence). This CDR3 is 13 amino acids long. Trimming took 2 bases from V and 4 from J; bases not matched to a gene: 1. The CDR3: CASSQQGVETQYF. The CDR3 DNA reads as TGTGCCAGCAGCCAACAGGGGGTAGAGACCCAGTACTTC.

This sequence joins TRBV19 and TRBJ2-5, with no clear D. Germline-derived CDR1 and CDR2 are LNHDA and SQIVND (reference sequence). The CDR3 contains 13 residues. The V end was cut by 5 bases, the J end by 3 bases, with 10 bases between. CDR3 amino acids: CASSGGPKETQYF. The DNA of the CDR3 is TGTGCCAGTAGTGGTGGGCCGAAAGAGACCCAGTACTTC.

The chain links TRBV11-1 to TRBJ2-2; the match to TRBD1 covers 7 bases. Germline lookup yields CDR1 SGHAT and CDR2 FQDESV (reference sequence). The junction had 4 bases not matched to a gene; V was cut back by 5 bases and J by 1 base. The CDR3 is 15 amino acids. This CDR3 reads CASSSGQVNTGELFF. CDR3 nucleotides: TGTGCCAGCAGCAGCGGACAGGTGAACACCGGGGAGCTGTTTTTT.

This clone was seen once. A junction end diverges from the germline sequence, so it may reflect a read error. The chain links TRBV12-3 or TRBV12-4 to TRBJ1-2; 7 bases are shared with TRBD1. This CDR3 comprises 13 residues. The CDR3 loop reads CASSFTGTANKSF. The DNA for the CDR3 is TGTGCCAGCAGTTTCACCGGGACAGCTAACAAAAGCTTC.

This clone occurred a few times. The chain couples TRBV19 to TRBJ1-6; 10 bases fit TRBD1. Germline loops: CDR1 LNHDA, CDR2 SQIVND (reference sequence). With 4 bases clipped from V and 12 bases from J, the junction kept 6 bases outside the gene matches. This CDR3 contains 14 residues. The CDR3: CASSTGTGERPLHF. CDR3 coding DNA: TGTGCCAGTAGTACCGGGACAGGGGAACGACCCCTCCACTTT.

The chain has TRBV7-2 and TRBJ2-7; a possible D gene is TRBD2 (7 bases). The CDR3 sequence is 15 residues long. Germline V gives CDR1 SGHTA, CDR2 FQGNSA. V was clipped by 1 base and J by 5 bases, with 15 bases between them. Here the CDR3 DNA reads TGTGCCAGCAGCTTAGTGGGGGGGGCGATAAACGAGCAGTACTTC. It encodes CASSLVGGAINEQYF.

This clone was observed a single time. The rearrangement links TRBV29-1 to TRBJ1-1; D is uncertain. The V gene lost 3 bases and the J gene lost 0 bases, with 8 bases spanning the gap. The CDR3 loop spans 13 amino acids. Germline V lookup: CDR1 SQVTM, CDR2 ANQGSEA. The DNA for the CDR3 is TGCAGCGTTGAGAGGGAGGTGAACACTGAAGCTTTCTTT. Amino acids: CSVEREVNTEAFF.

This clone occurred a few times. The CDR3 DNA reads TGCGCCAGCAGCCCTACAGGGGACAATCAGCCCCAGCATTTT. This sequence encodes CASSPTGDNQPQHF. The genes are TRBV5-1 and TRBJ1-5; the match to TRBD1 covers 7 bases. The CDR3 has 14 residues. V shed 4 bases and J 3 bases; nucleotides not matched to a gene: 4. CDR1 is SGHRS, CDR2 YFSETQ, per germline.

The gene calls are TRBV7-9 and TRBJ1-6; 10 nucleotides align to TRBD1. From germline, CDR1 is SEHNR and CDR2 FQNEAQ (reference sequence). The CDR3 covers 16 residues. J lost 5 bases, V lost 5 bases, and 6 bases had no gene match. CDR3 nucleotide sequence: TGTGCCAGCAGCCGTGGGGGGACAGGGGATAATTCACCCCTCCACTTT. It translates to CASSRGGTGDNSPLHF.

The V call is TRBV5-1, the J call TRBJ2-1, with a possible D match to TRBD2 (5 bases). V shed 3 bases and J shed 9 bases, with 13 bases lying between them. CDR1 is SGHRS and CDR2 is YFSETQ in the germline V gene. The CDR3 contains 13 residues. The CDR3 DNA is TGCGCCAGCAGCTCCGGTATAGCGCCTGAGCAGTTCTTC. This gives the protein CASSSGIAPEQFF.

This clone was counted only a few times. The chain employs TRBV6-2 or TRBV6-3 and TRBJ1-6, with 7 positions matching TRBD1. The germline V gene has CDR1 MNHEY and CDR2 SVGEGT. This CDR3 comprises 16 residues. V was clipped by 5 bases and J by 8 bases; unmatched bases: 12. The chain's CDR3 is CASSNLQGDRHSPLHF. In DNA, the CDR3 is TGTGCCAGCAGTAACCTTCAGGGGGACCGCCATTCACCCCTCCACTTT.

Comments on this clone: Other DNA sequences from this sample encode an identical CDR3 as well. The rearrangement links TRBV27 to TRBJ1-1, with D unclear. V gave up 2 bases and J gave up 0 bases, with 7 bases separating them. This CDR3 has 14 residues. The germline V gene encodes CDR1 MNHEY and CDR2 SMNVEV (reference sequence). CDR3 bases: TGTGCCAGCAGTTTACGAGGTTTGAACACTGAAGCTTTCTTT. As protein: CASSLRGLNTEAFF.

CDR3 region: CASSPGTSQETQYF. The CDR3 bases are TGTGCCAGCAGCCCCGGGACAAGTCAAGAGACCCAGTACTTC. V and J are TRBV7-2 and TRBJ2-5; TRBD1 might be the D (6 bases). Trimming pared 5 bases from V and 2 bases from J, leaving 12 bases between. CDR3 length equals 14 residues. In germline, CDR1 is SGHTA, CDR2 FQGNSA.

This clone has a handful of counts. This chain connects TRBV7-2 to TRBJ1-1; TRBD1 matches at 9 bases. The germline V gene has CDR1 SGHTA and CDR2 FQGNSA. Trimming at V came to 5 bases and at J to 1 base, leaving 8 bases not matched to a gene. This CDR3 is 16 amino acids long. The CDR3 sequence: CASSPNQGQGNTEAFF. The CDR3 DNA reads TGTGCCAGCAGCCCAAATCAGGGACAGGGGAACACTGAAGCTTTCTTT.

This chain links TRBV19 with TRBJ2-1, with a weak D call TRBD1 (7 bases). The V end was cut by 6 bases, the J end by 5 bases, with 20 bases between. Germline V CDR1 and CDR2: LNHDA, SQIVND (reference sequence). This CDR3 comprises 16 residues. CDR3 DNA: TGTGCCAGTAGCCTCCGGCCAGGGGGGAACGACAATGAGCAGTTCTTC. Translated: CASSLRPGGNDNEQFF.

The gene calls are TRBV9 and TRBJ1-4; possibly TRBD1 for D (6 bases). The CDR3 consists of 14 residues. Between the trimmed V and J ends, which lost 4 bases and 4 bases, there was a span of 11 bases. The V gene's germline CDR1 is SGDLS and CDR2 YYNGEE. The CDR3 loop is CASSLSDSNEKLFF. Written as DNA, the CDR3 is TGTGCCAGCAGCCTATCGGACAGTAATGAAAAACTGTTTTTT. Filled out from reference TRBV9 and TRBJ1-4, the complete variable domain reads DSGVTQTPKHLITATGQRVTLRCSPRSGDLSVYWYQQSLDQGLQFLIQYYNGEERAKGNILERFSAQQFPDLHSELNLSSLELGDSALYFCASSLSDSNEKLFFGSGTQLSVL.